This T cell receptor beta chain was sequenced during a study of PD-1 blockade in classical Hodgkin lymphoma. For the study at large: Patients were treated with nivolumab at 3 mg/kg, and this was given intravenously every 2 weeks.

About this clone: Its target is unknown.

Germline V gene data show CDR1 as MNHEY and CDR2 as SMNVEV (reference sequence). The ends were cut back, 5 bases at V and 2 bases at J, with 23 bases in the middle. CDR3 length: 18 amino acids. Assay used: immunoSEQ multiplex PCR; TCRdb lists only in-frame clones, some missing. The repertoire includes tens of thousands of clones, approximately 91% of them detected once, and 8% to 10% sits in the top ten. Each of the patients experienced relapse following autologous stem cell transplantation, and their brentuximab vedotin exposure differed. Study-level points and caveats: Possibly reflecting disease activity or prior therapy, repertoire differences have causes that remain undefined. Individuals initiating nivolumab under 1 year after ASCT were excluded. Significant TCR diversity gains by C4D1 occurred in CD4+ but not CD8+ cells.

The sample in question was peripheral blood mononuclear cells (PBMCs), obtained at baseline. This receptor was obtained from a human donor with classical Hodgkin lymphoma. The rearrangement uses TRBV27 and TRBJ2-3; D ambiguous. The CDR3 DNA sequence: TGTGCCAGCAGTACCCAACTGGTAGTTTTGGGGAACACAGATACGCAGTATTTT. Translation: CASSTQLVVLGNTDTQYF.